This TCR beta chain was captured by sequencing in a study of cytomegalovirus exposure and HLA in healthy donors. Study background: Genotyping of roughly 400 donors showed that over 65% belonged to the Caucasian-associated ancestry cluster. Notes on the study in general: Cytomegalovirus status was reportedly diagnosed by the classifier with high specificity and sensitivity. Certain sequence variants were highly shared and formed a cluster, and this cluster was likely a sequencing artifact. A missense DCLRE1C variant was associated with V- and J-gene trimming of TCR beta chains in a later analysis, and an independent cohort replicated the association.

V lost 4 bases and J 1 base, leaving 7 bases between the germline ends. The CDR3 runs 13 residues. CDR1 MDHEN and CDR2 SYDVKM come from the germline V gene. PCR was performed using 60 Vbeta and 13 Jbeta primers. Sequenced by immunoSEQ multiplex PCR; TCRdb stores in-frame clones only, minus some. The top ten hold roughly 10% of the sample, which has 210,000 or so clones, about 80% seen once. Concerning this clone: What it binds is unknown.

V gene TRBV28 combines with J gene TRBJ1-2, with TRBD1 as a possible D gene (5 bases). Sequenced input: PBMCs. The origin of this receptor is a woman aged 45-59 years in good health and CMV-seropositive. The chain's CDR3 is CASSSGHNYGYTF. CDR3 DNA sequence: TGTGCCAGCAGTTCCGGACATAACTATGGCTACACCTTC.